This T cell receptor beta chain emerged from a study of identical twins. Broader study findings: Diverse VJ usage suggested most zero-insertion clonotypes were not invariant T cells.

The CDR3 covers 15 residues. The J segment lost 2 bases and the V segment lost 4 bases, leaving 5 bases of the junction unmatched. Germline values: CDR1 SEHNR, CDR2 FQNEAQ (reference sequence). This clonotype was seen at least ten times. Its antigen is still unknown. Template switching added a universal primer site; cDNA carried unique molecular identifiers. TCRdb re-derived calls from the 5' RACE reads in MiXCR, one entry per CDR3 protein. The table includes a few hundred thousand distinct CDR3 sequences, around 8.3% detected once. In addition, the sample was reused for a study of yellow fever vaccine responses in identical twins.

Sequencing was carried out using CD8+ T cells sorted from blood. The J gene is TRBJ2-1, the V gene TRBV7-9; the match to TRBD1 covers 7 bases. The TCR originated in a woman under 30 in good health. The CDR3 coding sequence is TGTGCCAGCAGCTCCGGGACAGAGGCCTACAATGAGCAGTTCTTC. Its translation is CASSSGTEAYNEQFF.